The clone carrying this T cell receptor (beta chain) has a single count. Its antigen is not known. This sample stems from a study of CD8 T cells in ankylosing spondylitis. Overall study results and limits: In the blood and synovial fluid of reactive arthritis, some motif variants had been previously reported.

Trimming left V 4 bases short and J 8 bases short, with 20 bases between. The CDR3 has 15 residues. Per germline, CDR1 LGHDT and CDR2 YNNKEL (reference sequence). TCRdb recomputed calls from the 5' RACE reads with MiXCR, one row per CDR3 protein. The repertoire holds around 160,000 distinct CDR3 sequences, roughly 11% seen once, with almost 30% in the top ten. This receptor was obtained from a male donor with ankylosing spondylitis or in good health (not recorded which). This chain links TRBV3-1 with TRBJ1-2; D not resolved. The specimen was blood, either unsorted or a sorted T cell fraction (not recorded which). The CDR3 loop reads CASSPMVLSSGGYTF. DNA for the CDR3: TGTGCCAGCAGCCCGATGGTCTTGTCGTCTGGCGGCTACACCTTC. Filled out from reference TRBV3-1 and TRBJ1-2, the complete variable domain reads DTAVSQTPKYLVTQMGNDKSIKCEQNLGHDTMYWYKQDSKKFLKIMFSYNNKELIINETVPNRFSPKSPDKAHLNLHINSLELGDSAVYFCASSPMVLSSGGYTFGSGTRLTVV.